The 26 T cell receptor beta chains given below trace back to one sample, sequenced in a study of T-cell reconstitution after alpha-beta-depleted transplantation in children. Unique molecular identifiers were used in preparing the TCRbeta library. MiXCR, applied by TCRdb to the PCR reads, yields one record per CDR3 protein. The table lists hundreds of thousands of distinct CDR3 sequences, 15% to 20% of them singletons, with roughly 40% in the top ten. Sample: PBMCs, mostly from graft donor cells, taken 360 days after TCRalphabeta/CD19-depleted stem cell transplant. The receptors were gathered from a male patient aged 2 to 10 who had a stem cell transplant for acute lymphoblastic leukemia, so the T cells may come from the graft donor.

This clonotype was detected only a few times. V gene TRBV12-3 or TRBV12-4 combines with J gene TRBJ2-3; 9 bases agree with TRBD2. The ends lost 6 bases at V and 3 bases at J; junction bases unmatched: 4. The CDR3 runs to 14 residues. This chain's CDR3 is CASRWLAGTDTQYF. DNA of the CDR3: TGTGCCAGCAGGTGGCTAGCGGGGACAGATACGCAGTATTTT.

CDR3 sequence reads: CASSYFQGGIQYF. In DNA, the CDR3 is TGTGCCAGCAGCTATTTTCAGGGTGGCATTCAGTACTTC. V and J are TRBV27 and TRBJ2-4, with D perhaps TRBD1 (5 bases). The CDR3 totals 13 residues. Trimming cost V 6 bases and J 9 bases, with 15 bases left between them. The germline CDR1 and CDR2 sequences are MNHEY and SMNVEV (reference sequence).

This chain connects TRBV4-3 to TRBJ2-2; D might be TRBD2 (6 bases). Germline-derived CDR1 and CDR2 are LGHNA and YSLEER. Trimming left V 0 bases short and J 6 bases short, with 17 bases between. The CDR3 sequence is 17 residues long. As DNA, the CDR3 is TGCGCCAGCAGCCAAGATCGGGTTGGTTTAGCGGCCGGGGAGCTGTTTTTT. Amino acid sequence: CASSQDRVGLAAGELFF.

This sequence joins TRBV12-3 or TRBV12-4 and TRBJ2-3; 16 nucleotides agree with TRBD2. Trimming at V came to 1 base and at J to 3 bases, leaving 10 bases not matched to a gene. The CDR3 extends over 20 amino acids. CDR3 sequence (DNA): TGTGCCAGCAGTTTAGACCAGGGACTAGCGGGAGGGCCGTGGACAGATACGCAGTATTTT. This codes for CASSLDQGLAGGPWTDTQYF.

This clonotype was observed a few times. This chain's CDR3 is CASSLVTGDSGNTIYF. The CDR3 DNA reads TGCGCCAGCAGCTTGGTGACGGGGGACTCTGGAAACACCATATATTTT. The chain employs TRBV5-1 and TRBJ1-3, with D possibly TRBD1 on 5 matching bases. Trimming took off 0 bases at V and 0 bases at J, with 10 bases between the two ends. Germline lookup yields CDR1 SGHRS and CDR2 YFSETQ. CDR3 length equals 16 residues.

The CDR3 coding sequence is TGTGCCTGGAGTAGGGGGGACACTGAAGCTTTCTTT. Protein: CAWSRGDTEAFF. The chain links TRBV30 to TRBJ1-1, with a weak D call TRBD1 (6 bases). From germline, CDR1 is GTSNPN and CDR2 SVGIG (reference sequence). CDR3 length: 12 residues. V shed 2 bases and J shed 3 bases, with 7 bases lying between them.

The table lists this clonotype with a few counts. In nucleotides, the CDR3 is TGCAGCGGTCTACAGGGGGGATACACTGAAGCTTTCTTT. Its translation: CSGLQGGYTEAFF. The chain joins TRBV29-1 to TRBJ1-1; 8 bases agree with TRBD1. Germline lookup yields CDR1 SQVTM and CDR2 ANQGSEA. Trimming removed 7 bases from V and 3 bases from J; junction bases left unmatched: 7. This CDR3 has 13 residues.

The rearrangement joins TRBV4-3 to TRBJ2-7, with 10 nucleotides matching TRBD2. CDR3 size: 16 residues. V lost 0 bases and J lost 0; bases outside the gene matches: 2. Germline lookup yields CDR1 LGHNA and CDR2 YSLEER. CDR3: CASSQERTSGSYEQYF. CDR3 DNA: TGCGCCAGCAGCCAAGAGAGGACTAGCGGCTCCTACGAGCAGTACTTC.

This clonotype was recorded at least ten times. The rearrangement joins TRBV5-6 to TRBJ2-7; D perhaps matches TRBD1 (5 bases). CDR1 and CDR2 (germline): SGHDT, YYEEEE. The ends were cut back, 2 bases at V and 1 base at J, with 7 bases in the middle. The CDR3 is 13 residues long. The CDR3 DNA reads as TGTGCCAGCAGCTTAACAGGTTCCTACGAGCAGTACTTC. Translating it yields CASSLTGSYEQYF. Filled out from reference TRBV5-6 and TRBJ2-7, the complete variable domain reads DAGVTQSPTHLIKTRGQQVTLRCSPKSGHDTVSWYQQALGQGPQFIFQYYEEEERQRGNFPDRFSGHQFPNYSSELNVNALLLGDSALYLCASSLTGSYEQYFGPGTRLTVT.

The sample holds a few counts of this clonotype. V gene TRBV19 combines with J gene TRBJ2-3, with a tentative D call TRBD2 (5 bases). Germline values: CDR1 LNHDA, CDR2 SQIVND (reference sequence). The ends were cut back, 5 bases at V and 2 bases at J, with 14 bases in the middle. CDR3 length: 15 amino acids. In DNA form, the CDR3 reads TGTGCCAGTAGTCTGGTGGGAGCCAACACAGATACGCAGTATTTT. Translating gives CASSLVGANTDTQYF.

The rearrangement joins TRBV7-9 to TRBJ2-1; TRBD2 agrees at 15 bases. Germline assignment: CDR1 SEHNR and CDR2 FQNEAQ (reference sequence). This CDR3 has 15 amino acids. Trimming at V came to 5 bases and at J to 9 bases, leaving 5 bases not matched to a gene. CDR3 sequence: CASSPPGLAGGEQFF. The CDR3 region has the DNA TGTGCCAGCAGCCCCCCGGGACTAGCGGGGGGTGAGCAGTTCTTC.

The chain carries TRBV7-2 and TRBJ2-7; no definite D call. Germline V gene sequence: CDR1 SGHTA, CDR2 FQGNSA. Trimming stripped 0 bases from V and 2 bases from J, with 8 bases between. The CDR3 sequence is 14 residues long. CDR3 sequence: CASSLAHRTYEQYF. The CDR3 DNA follows: TGTGCCAGCAGCTTAGCTCACAGAACCTACGAGCAGTACTTC.

This clonotype occurred a few times. Because the CDR3's place on the DNA is in doubt, the DNA is left out and the CDR3 is given as listed by TCRdb. The chain joins TRBV12-3 or TRBV12-4 to TRBJ2-7. The CDR3 comprises 14 residues, both ends counted. This CDR3 reads CASSSSTADYEQYF.

This chain connects TRBV29-1 to TRBJ2-5, with TRBD2 matching 7 bases. Germline lookup yields CDR1 SQVTM and CDR2 ANQGSEA. The CDR3 is 15 amino acids. V lost 6 bases, J lost 9 bases, and 19 bases stayed unmatched. The CDR3 region is CSVPPDGLEVAAQYF. The CDR3 DNA reads as TGCAGCGTGCCCCCTGACGGACTAGAGGTCGCGGCCCAGTACTTC.

This clonotype appeared a single time. V and J are TRBV6-1 and TRBJ1-4; D might be TRBD1 (6 bases). V was clipped by 5 bases and J by 5 bases, with 9 bases between them. Germline CDR1 MNHNS, CDR2 SASEGT. This CDR3 is 13 amino acids long. The DNA of the CDR3 is TGTGCCAGCAGTAAACAGGGAAATGAAAAACTGTTTTTT. Translation gives CASSKQGNEKLFF.

This clonotype was counted ten times or more. The chain recombines TRBV12-3 or TRBV12-4 with TRBJ1-5; D is unclear. Trimming cost V 1 base and J 4 bases, with 14 bases left between them. The CDR3 has 16 amino acids. CDR3 nucleotides: TGTGCCAGCAGTTTAGGTGAGGGATCGGGTAATCAGCCCCAGCATTTT. Its translation is CASSLGEGSGNQPQHF.

This clonotype has at least ten counts. The chain uses TRBV20-1 and TRBJ2-1, with TRBD2 identical over 12 bases. Germline assignment: CDR1 DFQATT and CDR2 SNEGSKA (reference sequence). J was trimmed by 4 bases and V by 5 bases; bases with no gene match: 6. The CDR3 totals 15 residues. The CDR3 nucleotides read TGCAGTGCTCGACTAGCGGGGGACCTATACAATGAGCAGTTCTTC. Its translation: CSARLAGDLYNEQFF.

This clonotype was detected a few times. The chain couples TRBV9 to TRBJ2-3; 10 bases match TRBD1. The trim removed 3 bases at V and 2 bases at J, leaving 3 bases unmatched. Germline V lookup: CDR1 SGDLS, CDR2 YYNGEE. The CDR3 contains 15 residues. The CDR3, as DNA: TGTGCCAGCAGCGGGACAGGGGGTTTCACAGATACGCAGTATTTT. This gives the protein CASSGTGGFTDTQYF.

The chain links TRBV28 to TRBJ2-1; TRBD2 matches at 8 bases. Looked up from germline, CDR1 is MDHEN and CDR2 is SYDVKM. There are 16 residues in the CDR3. The V segment lost 6 bases and the J segment 5 bases; nucleotides outside the gene matches: 12. The CDR3 sequence: CASRGGAGEGNNEQFF. The CDR3 DNA follows: TGTGCCAGCAGAGGGGGAGCGGGAGAGGGGAACAATGAGCAGTTCTTC.

V and J are TRBV28 and TRBJ1-4; a possible D gene is TRBD1 (5 bases). Germline V gives CDR1 MDHEN, CDR2 SYDVKM. V lost 6 bases and J lost 5, with 16 bases in between. The CDR3 covers 15 residues. The DNA for the CDR3 is TGTGCCAGCAGGGGGGGGAGGGGAAGGAATGAAAAACTGTTTTTT. Protein product: CASRGGRGRNEKLFF.

The table lists this clonotype with many counts. The chain couples TRBV7-9 to TRBJ2-7; no definite D call. CDR1 is SEHNR and CDR2 is FQNEAQ in the germline V gene (reference sequence). The CDR3 is 14 residues long. V lost 0 bases to trimming and J lost 0 bases, with 6 bases between them. In nucleotides, the CDR3 is TGTGCCAGCAGCTTAGCGGAAAGCTCCTACGAGCAGTACTTC. It specifies CASSLAESSYEQYF.

The rearrangement links TRBV7-2 to TRBJ1-5, with D hard to call. CDR1 is SGHTA and CDR2 is FQGNSA in the germline V gene. The CDR3 contains 13 residues. The V end lost 6 bases, the J end lost 12 bases, and 18 bases lay between the germline ends. The CDR3 sequence is CASSSPPGDGQHF. For the CDR3, the DNA is TGTGCCAGCAGTTCCCCGCCGGGAGATGGCCAGCATTTT.

This clonotype has a handful of counts. This chain links TRBV12-3 or TRBV12-4 with TRBJ2-2; D unclear. The CDR3 has 15 residues. Trimming removed 3 bases from V and 4 bases from J, with 12 bases in between. The CDR3 sequence is CASSLSSGPTGELFF. The CDR3 DNA reads as TGTGCCAGCAGTTTGTCGAGTGGGCCCACCGGGGAGCTGTTTTTT.

This clonotype was seen more than once but under ten times. The rearrangement links TRBV5-1 to TRBJ2-2; TRBD2 matches 8 bases. V was clipped by 4 bases and J by 4 bases; unmatched bases: 15. CDR3 length: 18 residues. The V gene's germline CDR1 is SGHRS and CDR2 YFSETQ. The CDR3, as DNA: TGCGCCAGCAGCCAGGTGGCTAGCGGGCCCCTGCTCACCGGGGAGCTGTTTTTT. Its translation: CASSQVASGPLLTGELFF.

J is TRBJ1-1 and V is TRBV29-1, with D unresolved. The V gene's germline CDR1 is SQVTM and CDR2 ANQGSEA. Trimming shortened V by 7 bases and J by 1 base, and 13 bases separated the two germline ends. The CDR3 has 13 amino acids. The CDR3 nucleotides are TGCAGCGCTGTACCGGACGGGAACACTGAAGCTTTCTTT. Its protein product is CSAVPDGNTEAFF.

There are a few counts of this clonotype. J is TRBJ2-2 and V is TRBV11-2; D remains unclear. The V end was cut by 1 base, the J end by 1 base, with 4 bases between. The germline gives CDR1 SGHAT, CDR2 FQNNGV. This CDR3 contains 14 residues. This CDR3 reads CASSLGVNTGELFF. The CDR3 DNA reads as TGTGCCAGCAGCTTAGGGGTGAACACCGGGGAGCTGTTTTTT.